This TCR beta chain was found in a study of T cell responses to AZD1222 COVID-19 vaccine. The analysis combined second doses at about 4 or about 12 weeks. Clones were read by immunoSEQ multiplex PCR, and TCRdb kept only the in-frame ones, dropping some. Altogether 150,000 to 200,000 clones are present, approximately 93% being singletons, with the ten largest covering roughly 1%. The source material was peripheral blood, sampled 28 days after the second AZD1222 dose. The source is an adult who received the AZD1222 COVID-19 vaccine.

CDR3 sequence reads: CASTNRGGQGDGYTF. The CDR3 region has the DNA TGTGCCAGCACCAATCGAGGAGGACAGGGCGATGGCTACACCTTC. The chain uses TRBV9 and TRBJ1-2, with 8 bases aligning to TRBD1. In germline, CDR1 is SGDLS, CDR2 YYNGEE. J lost 6 bases, V lost 6 bases, and 13 bases had no gene match. The CDR3 length is 15 residues.